This TCR beta chain was observed in a study of T cell repertoires in cytomegalovirus infection. Study overall: Public TCR beta signature analysis indicated the presence of both CMV infection and matching HLA type. Study results and limitations: Across the ex vivo response, the dominant clonotypes were HLA-C-restricted CMV-specific TCR beta clonotypes.

The CDR3 extends over 14 amino acids. The V end was cut by 5 bases, the J end by 0 bases, with 5 bases between. Looked up from germline, CDR1 is MNHEY and CDR2 is SVGEGT. This clonotype came up many times. Its specificity is unknown. TCRdb re-analysed the reads in MiXCR, keeping a single row per CDR3 protein. The profile shows about 280,000 distinct CDR3 sequences, around 20% of them singletons. This chain uses TRBV6-2 or TRBV6-3 with TRBJ2-6; no clear D gene. Material: cultured PBMCs, obtained from culture after CMV antigen stimulation. The receptor's source is a human donor in good health (CMV status not recorded). Some clones in this sample may be carry-over from other donors' samples. In nucleotides, the CDR3 is TGTGCCAGCAGTCGAGTCTCTGGGGCCAACGTCCTGACTTTC. As protein: CASSRVSGANVLTF.